Below, 15 T cell receptor beta chains from the same sample are listed, as sequenced in a study of T cell responses to AZD1222 COVID-19 vaccine. Method: immunoSEQ multiplex PCR; TCRdb's copy keeps in-frame clones and lacks some. The table has about 68,000 clones, about 80% seen once. This specimen was peripheral blood, taken on day 0 of AZD1222 vaccination. These receptors all come from an adult in good health.

The chain combines TRBV18 with TRBJ2-7; perhaps D is TRBD1 or TRBD2 (5 bases each). V shed 2 bases and J shed 6 bases, with 11 bases lying between them. Germline V gene lookup returns CDR1 KGHSH and CDR2 LQKENI. The CDR3 runs 13 residues. CDR3: CASSPFRDGEQYF. The DNA of the CDR3 is TGTGCCAGCTCACCATTCCGGGACGGCGAGCAGTACTTC.

This chain uses TRBV19 with TRBJ2-1, with D possibly being TRBD1 (6 bases). The germline V gene encodes CDR1 LNHDA and CDR2 SQIVND (reference sequence). The CDR3 is made up of 19 amino acids. The V and J ends lost 0 bases and 1 base respectively, with 19 bases between them. The DNA for the CDR3 is TGTGCCAGTAGTATAGATTTAGTGGCCGGGACATATTCCTACAATGAGCAGTTCTTC. Its protein is CASSIDLVAGTYSYNEQFF.

The CDR3: CASSQGSSGNTIYF. The CDR3 DNA follows: TGCGCCAGCAGCCAGGGAAGCTCTGGAAACACCATATATTTT. The chain recombines TRBV4-3 with TRBJ1-3; no firm D call. V was cut by 3 bases and J by 0 bases, with 6 bases left in between. The CDR3 consists of 14 residues. Germline V gives CDR1 LGHNA, CDR2 YSLEER.

By frequency in the sample, this clone is hyperexpanded. Sequence at one end of the junction differs from germline and may be a read error. The V gene is TRBV7-7, the J gene TRBJ1-3; D remains ambiguous. Germline V gene data show CDR1 as SSHAT and CDR2 as FNYEAQ (reference sequence). The CDR3 runs 16 residues. This CDR3 is CASSAAGPYSGNTIYF. CDR3 in DNA: TGTGCTAGCAGCGCGGCCGGGCCGTACTCTGGAAACACCATATATTTT.

This chain links TRBV4-3 with TRBJ1-2; the D gene is possibly TRBD1 (6 bases). Trimming took 1 base from V and 6 from J, leaving 24 bases between them. CDR1 is LGHNA, CDR2 YSLEER, per germline. The CDR3 has 18 amino acids. The CDR3 is CASSQVFVTGTEADGYTF. The CDR3 DNA reads as TGCGCCAGCAGCCAAGTGTTCGTGACAGGAACTGAAGCCGATGGCTACACCTTC.

This clone has just one count. The V and J genes are TRBV5-4 and TRBJ2-3, with D possibly being TRBD1 (5 bases). Trimming took 4 bases from V and 4 from J, leaving 13 bases between them. There are 14 residues in the CDR3. Germline V lookup: CDR1 SGHNT, CDR2 YYREEE (reference sequence). The CDR3 DNA is TGTGCCAGCAGCCAAGACAGAGCATCAGATACGCAGTATTTT. It translates to CASSQDRASDTQYF.

The V call is TRBV9, the J call TRBJ1-6, with a tentative D call TRBD1 (6 bases). V lost 2 bases and J 8 bases, leaving 8 bases between the germline ends. CDR1 and CDR2 (germline): SGDLS, YYNGEE. The CDR3 consists of 13 residues. CDR3: CASSVDRYSPLHF. The CDR3 DNA sequence: TGTGCCAGCAGCGTTGACAGGTATTCACCCCTCCACTTT.

The DNA of the CDR3 is TGCGCCAGCAGCTTGTTAGCGGGAAGGGCTGAAGCTTTCTTT. Translating it yields CASSLLAGRAEAFF. The chain uses TRBV5-1 and TRBJ1-1; D gene uncertain. V was clipped by 1 base and J by 6 bases, with 13 bases between them. From germline, CDR1 is SGHRS and CDR2 YFSETQ. This CDR3 contains 14 residues.

The CDR3, as DNA: TGTGCCAACCTCTCGGGGGACAGGCAACACTACGAGCAGTACTTC. Its translation: CANLSGDRQHYEQYF. The V and J genes are TRBV6-5 and TRBJ2-7; 8 nucleotides agree with TRBD1. V shed 10 bases and J 3 bases; nucleotides not matched to a gene: 14. Germline loops: CDR1 MNHEY, CDR2 SVGAGI. The CDR3 loop spans 15 amino acids.

The chain couples TRBV24-1 to TRBJ2-7; D uncertain. The CDR3 is made up of 13 amino acids. Trimming shortened V by 0 bases and J by 1 base, and 3 bases separated the two germline ends. Per germline, CDR1 KGHDR and CDR2 SFDVKD. This chain's CDR3 is CATSDLSSYEQYF. In DNA, the CDR3 is TGTGCCACCAGTGATTTGTCGTCCTACGAGCAGTACTTC.

This chain uses TRBV5-1 with TRBJ1-3, with unresolved D. In germline, CDR1 is SGHRS, CDR2 YFSETQ. CDR3 length: 14 residues. V lost 2 bases to trimming and J lost 0 bases, with 6 bases between them. DNA of the CDR3: TGCGCCAGCAGCTTAGGGTCCTCTGGAAACACCATATATTTT. Translation: CASSLGSSGNTIYF.

The rearrangement links TRBV5-1 to TRBJ2-2; D is unclear. Germline CDR1 SGHRS, CDR2 YFSETQ. CDR3 size: 11 residues. V gave up 2 bases and J gave up 8 bases, with 4 bases separating them. The DNA of the CDR3 is TGCGCCAGCAGCTTTAGTGGGGAGCTGTTTTTT. It encodes CASSFSGELFF.

The rearrangement uses TRBV29-1 and TRBJ1-4; 7 nucleotides align to TRBD1. V was pared by 7 bases and J by 8 bases, with 10 bases of the junction left unmatched. Per germline, CDR1 SQVTM and CDR2 ANQGSEA. The CDR3 has 13 residues. Here the CDR3 reads CSAGGQAAEKLFF. The DNA of the CDR3 is TGCAGCGCCGGAGGACAGGCAGCGGAAAAACTGTTTTTT.

The chain carries TRBV30 and TRBJ2-2; D is perhaps TRBD1 (5 bases). Per germline, CDR1 GTSNPN and CDR2 SVGIG (reference sequence). V dropped 4 bases and J dropped 2 bases, with 11 bases sitting between them. This CDR3 contains 14 residues. The CDR3 spells CAWKGQGNTGELFF. The CDR3 DNA sequence: TGTGCCTGGAAGGGCCAGGGTAACACCGGGGAGCTGTTTTTT.

This clone was observed a handful of times. The chain employs TRBV7-9 and TRBJ1-1, with D tentatively TRBD1 (5 bases). Trimming took off 5 bases at V and 0 bases at J, with 10 bases between the two ends. Germline V gives CDR1 SEHNR, CDR2 FQNEAQ (reference sequence). This CDR3 is built from 14 residues. The CDR3 spells CASSRDVMNTEAFF. CDR3 in DNA: TGTGCCAGCAGCAGGGACGTAATGAACACTGAAGCTTTCTTT.